Detailed here is one TCR beta chain. The length of the CDR3 is 13 residues. Germline V gene lookup returns CDR1 SQVTM and CDR2 ANQGSEA. Trimming took 3 bases from V and 3 from J, leaving 11 bases between them. These data originate in a study of early T cells in non-severe SARS-CoV-2 infection. Study details: Alpha and beta chains were unpaired, from unsorted whole-blood bulk RNA.

TCRdb analysed the 5' RACE reads with MiXCR anew, one entry per CDR3 protein. The data contain approximately 71,000 distinct CDR3 sequences, 12% to 15% of them singletons. The chain combines TRBV29-1 with TRBJ1-1; D possibly corresponds to TRBD1 (5 bases). The source of this sequence is an adult who was a healthcare worker with PCR-confirmed SARS-CoV-2 infection or an uninfected control (not recorded which). Sequenced material: whole blood. CDR3 nucleotide sequence: TGCAGCGTTGAGAGGGGTTGGGACACTGAAGCTTTCTTT. Amino acids: CSVERGWDTEAFF.